The 18 T cell receptor beta chains given below trace back to one sample, sequenced in a study of T cells in Graves' hyperthyroidism and ophthalmopathy. Researchers amplified the TCR beta CDR3 regions from RNA transcripts. A set of HTBI primers served as the primers for a first-round RT-PCR of the TCR CDR3. Each CDR3 protein gets one entry after TCRdb re-called the multiplex PCR reads with MiXCR. Of just under 750,000 distinct CDR3 sequences listed, 30% to 40% are singletons. Input material: blood. The receptors come from a woman aged 40 to 50 with Graves' hyperthyroidism.

There are a few counts of this clonotype. The rearrangement uses TRBV12-3 or TRBV12-4 and TRBJ2-7, with D perhaps assigned TRBD1 or TRBD2 (5 bases each). Between the trimmed V and J ends, which lost 11 bases and 0 bases, there was a span of 14 bases. The CDR3 is 13 amino acids. The CDR3 sequence is CACPGPSSYEQYF. DNA of the CDR3: TGTGCCTGCCCGGGACCCAGCTCCTACGAGCAGTACTTC.

The rearrangement links TRBV7-2 to TRBJ2-2; D gene unclear. From germline, CDR1 is SGHTA and CDR2 FQGNSA. Trimming cost V 3 bases and J 4 bases, with 9 bases left between them. CDR3 length: 14 residues. The CDR3 loop is CASSFDSGTGELFF. CDR3 DNA sequence: TGTGCCAGCAGCTTCGACTCGGGCACCGGGGAGCTGTTTTTT.

To note about this clonotype: Germline and junction disagree at one end, which may indicate a read error. This CDR3 reads CASSMGINSSQPQHF. As DNA, the CDR3 is TGTGCCAGTAGTATGGGAATAAATAGCAGTCAGCCCCAGCATTTT. The chain is built from TRBV19 and TRBJ1-5; D is unclear. Germline CDR1 is LNHDA and CDR2 is SQIVND (reference sequence). This CDR3 comprises 15 residues.

The rearrangement links TRBV20-1 to TRBJ2-5; maybe TRBD1 (5 bases). V was cut by 6 bases and J by 3 bases, with 11 bases left in between. Germline-derived CDR1 and CDR2 are DFQATT and SNEGSKA (reference sequence). This CDR3 region has 12 residues. Here the CDR3 reads CSAAKGKETQYF. CDR3 nucleotide sequence: TGCAGTGCCGCGAAGGGGAAAGAGACCCAGTACTTC.

The rearrangement links TRBV2 to TRBJ2-1; TRBD1 matches 9 bases. The J segment lost 4 bases and the V segment lost 5 bases, leaving 3 bases of the junction unmatched. Germline V CDR1 and CDR2: SNHLY, FYNNEI. The CDR3 contains 14 residues. CDR3 residues: CASSPGQGYNEQFF. DNA for the CDR3: TGTGCCAGCAGTCCGGGACAGGGATACAATGAGCAGTTCTTC.

This clonotype showed up many times. The chain recombines TRBV5-6 with TRBJ1-5; no clear D gene. The V end lost 0 bases, the J end lost 4 bases, and 11 bases lay between the germline ends. The germline V gene has CDR1 SGHDT and CDR2 YYEEEE. CDR3 length: 15 amino acids. The CDR3 nucleotides read TGTGCCAGCAGCTTGGCGGGGAAACGAAATCAGCCCCAGCATTTT. This encodes CASSLAGKRNQPQHF.

The table lists this clonotype with many counts. The chain is built from TRBV7-2 and TRBJ2-3; no definite D call. The CDR3 length is 13 residues. V lost 5 bases and J 4 bases, leaving 10 bases between the germline ends. CDR1 and CDR2 from the germline V gene are SGHTA and FQGNSA. The CDR3: CASSPYLSDTQYF. CDR3 nucleotides: TGTGCCAGCAGCCCATACTTGTCAGATACGCAGTATTTT.

In this sample, this clonotype turned up many times. V usage is TRBV4-3 and J usage is TRBJ1-5; maybe TRBD1 (6 bases). The CDR3 covers 13 residues. Per the germline V gene, CDR1 is LGHNA and CDR2 is YSLEER. V was clipped by 3 bases and J by 5 bases, with 8 bases between them. The CDR3 region is CASSHNRDQPQHF. The CDR3 DNA sequence: TGCGCCAGCAGCCATAACAGGGATCAGCCCCAGCATTTT.

This clonotype appeared a few times. This rearrangement joins TRBV6-2 or TRBV6-3 to TRBJ1-5; D perhaps matches TRBD1 (6 bases). V lost 2 bases and J lost 7, with 12 bases in between. The CDR3 has 14 amino acids. CDR1 MNHEY and CDR2 SVGEGT come from the germline V gene. CDR3 bases: TGTGCCAGCAGTTACGGAGGGGGTTCACAGCCCCAGCATTTT. Translation: CASSYGGGSQPQHF.

There are a few counts of this clonotype. The chain uses TRBV5-4 and TRBJ1-1; tentative D call: TRBD1 (5 bases). Germline loops: CDR1 SGHNT, CDR2 YYREEE (reference sequence). The CDR3 consists of 16 residues. Trimming cost V 3 bases and J 0 bases, with 15 bases left between them. CDR3: CASSSQSRQMNTEAFF. In DNA form, the CDR3 reads TGTGCCAGCAGCTCCCAAAGTAGACAGATGAACACTGAAGCTTTCTTT.

In its sample, this clonotype was seen a few times. The CDR3, as DNA: TGTGCCAGCAGTTTTGGGGGAATCAATTCACCCCTCCACTTT. It codes for CASSFGGINSPLHF. The rearrangement links TRBV12-3 or TRBV12-4 to TRBJ1-6, with D possibly TRBD1 on 5 matching bases. V was trimmed by 3 bases and J by 7 bases, leaving 10 bases between them. CDR3 size: 14 residues.

There are a few counts of this clonotype. The chain employs TRBV6-5 and TRBJ1-2, with D possibly matching TRBD1 (5 bases). Looked up from germline, CDR1 is MNHEY and CDR2 is SVGAGI. The CDR3 spans 15 residues. Between the trimmed V and J ends, which lost 0 bases and 0 bases, there was a span of 8 bases. CDR3 sequence (DNA): TGTGCCAGCAGTTACTCTCAGGGAGCTAACTATGGCTACACCTTC. As protein: CASSYSQGANYGYTF.

The chain recombines TRBV7-8 with TRBJ1-2; 11 bases agree with TRBD1. The germline gives CDR1 SGHVS, CDR2 FQNEAQ. V trimming: 5 bases; J trimming: 7 bases; junction bases outside the gene matches: 12. The CDR3 sequence is 16 residues long. The CDR3 DNA sequence: TGTGCCAGCAGCCGATCGGACAGGGGGCGCTTGCGTGGCTACACCTTC. It translates to CASSRSDRGRLRGYTF.

This clonotype was observed at least ten times. V and J are TRBV5-1 and TRBJ2-7; TRBD1 aligns across 12 bases. With V trimmed by 1 base and J by 5 bases, 4 bases remained unmatched. Germline CDR1 and CDR2: SGHRS and YFSETQ. There are 15 residues in the CDR3. CDR3 residues: CASSLLGQGANEQYF. In DNA, the CDR3 is TGCGCCAGCAGCTTGCTGGGACAGGGGGCCAACGAGCAGTACTTC.

The V call is TRBV24-1, the J call TRBJ2-3; TRBD2 agrees at 7 bases. Germline trimming cut 9 bases from V and 0 bases from J; bases unmatched to any gene: 8. The CDR3 length is 15 residues. Germline values: CDR1 KGHDR, CDR2 SFDVKD. CDR3 region: CATAQTSLSTDTQYF. The CDR3 DNA is TGTGCCACCGCCCAGACTAGCCTTAGCACAGATACGCAGTATTTT.

About this clonotype itself: The junction differs from germline at one of its ends, possibly a read error. This chain connects TRBV7-2 to TRBJ1-2; no reliable D call. Germline CDR1 SGHTA, CDR2 FQGNSA. The length of the CDR3 is 16 residues. The CDR3 DNA reads TGCGCCAGCAGCCAAGATCGTTTCCAAGGGAACTATGGCTACACCTTC. Protein: CASSQDRFQGNYGYTF.

The sample holds many counts of this clonotype. The V call is TRBV7-2, the J call TRBJ2-7, with TRBD2 identical over 7 bases. Germline CDR1 SGHTA, CDR2 FQGNSA. The V and J ends lost 4 bases and 2 bases, in that order; junction bases with no gene match: 5. The CDR3 sequence is 14 residues long. CDR3 nucleotides: TGTGCCAGCAGCTCTAGCGGCGGGACCTACGAGCAGTACTTC. The encoded protein is CASSSSGGTYEQYF. Based on the CDR3 plus reference TRBV7-2 and TRBJ2-7, the full variable domain is GAGVSQSPSNKVTEKGKDVELRCDPISGHTALYWYRQSLGQGLEFLIYFQGNSAPDKSGLPSDRFSAERTGGSVSTLTIQRTQQEDSAVYLCASSSSGGTYEQYFGPGTRLTVT.

This sequence joins TRBV7-3 and TRBJ2-7; D gene uncertain. The J call is doubtful: the DNA matches TRBJ2-1 better. Germline assignment: CDR1 SGHTA and CDR2 FQGTGA. This CDR3 spans 14 amino acids. CDR3 in DNA: TGTGCCAGCAGCCTGGGTCGATCCGGCGATGAGCAGTTCTTC. It specifies CASSLGRSGDEQFF.